A single T cell receptor (beta chain) is shown here with its context. Germline V lookup: CDR1 MRHNA, CDR2 SNTAGT. V lost 3 bases to trimming and J lost 11 bases, with 16 bases between them. This CDR3 is built from 14 residues. Assay used: immunoSEQ multiplex PCR; TCRdb lists only in-frame clones, some missing. The profile shows roughly 450,000 clones, 80% to 95% of them singletons. The source of the sample is a study of control samples from healthy donors and cancer patients. The sample consisted of PBMCs. The chain uses TRBV6-4 and TRBJ1-4; weak D call: TRBD1 (5 bases). The clonotype was recovered from a man aged 35-49 years with head and neck cancer. The CDR3: CASSEFGDPGKLFF. The CDR3 DNA sequence: TGTGCCAGCAGTGAATTCGGGGACCCCGGGAAACTGTTTTTT.